The T cell receptor beta chain under discussion was sequenced for a study of T cells in Graves' hyperthyroidism and ophthalmopathy. There were TCR beta CDR3 regions amplified from RNA transcripts. HTBI primers were the set used in a first-round RT-PCR of the TCR CDR3. MiXCR, run by TCRdb on the multiplex PCR reads, gives a single entry per CDR3 protein. The sample lists around 370,000 distinct CDR3 sequences; approximately 17% were seen once. This clonotype has ten or more counts. V was shortened by 1 base and J by 7 bases, with 14 bases between the two germline ends. This CDR3 comprises 14 residues. This sequence was found in a man aged 18 to 29 with Graves' ophthalmopathy. The sequenced sample was blood. This rearrangement joins TRBV12-3 or TRBV12-4 to TRBJ2-7; no reliable D call. CDR3 amino acids: CASSLVPSHREQYF. The DNA for the CDR3 is TGTGCCAGCAGTTTAGTACCTTCGCATAGGGAGCAGTACTTC.